Below, 30 T cell receptor beta chains from the same sample are listed, as sequenced in a study of T-cell memory formation after mild COVID-19 (dated by TCRdb to 2020 to 2022). The library was made by 5' RACE. Data came from an Illumina NovaSeq 6000. The public sequencing data were trimmed at Q25 with fastp and processed into clonotypes with MiXCR by TCRdb, which kept only in-frame beta chains. Each entry merges the rows of one CDR3 protein and shows their most common DNA and genes. Recorded for this sample are approximately 250,000 distinct CDR3 sequences; less than 20% of them occurred a single time. The ten top clones hold less than 2.5% of the sample. Sequences were obtained from PBMCs or a T cell subset sorted from them (not recorded which). These receptors all come from an adult woman who had mild COVID-19 (a few samples of this study predate the infection). The sample titles of this study are shuffled in the database, so cell type and time point are left out; the donor was told from shared clones.

This clonotype was counted only a few times. The gene calls are TRBV7-2 and TRBJ2-2; D call uncertain. The V gene lost 5 bases and the J gene lost 0 bases, with 7 bases spanning the gap. This CDR3 has 14 residues. Germline CDR1 SGHTA, CDR2 FQGNSA. For the CDR3, the DNA is TGTGCCAGCAGCCGTACACCGAACACCGGGGAGCTGTTTTTT. It translates to CASSRTPNTGELFF.

The chain uses TRBV7-9 and TRBJ1-1; possibly TRBD1 for D (6 bases). Deletions cut 1 base from V and 1 base from J, with 13 bases between. This CDR3 has 16 amino acids. Per the germline V gene, CDR1 is SEHNR and CDR2 is FQNEAQ (reference sequence). For the CDR3, the DNA is TGTGCCAGCAGCTTAGGGATGGGGGGCGCGAACACTGAAGCTTTCTTT. Translating it yields CASSLGMGGANTEAFF.

V usage is TRBV20-1 and J usage is TRBJ1-2; D is undetermined. Germline CDR1 DFQATT, CDR2 SNEGSKA (reference sequence). V gave up 0 bases and J gave up 0 bases, with 8 bases separating them. The CDR3 loop spans 14 amino acids. The CDR3 nucleotides are TGCAGTGCTAGAGATCGATCCACTAACTATGGCTACACCTTC. As protein: CSARDRSTNYGYTF.

In its sample, this clonotype was seen many times. The gene calls are TRBV12-3 or TRBV12-4 and TRBJ1-4; the D is unclear. V was cut by 5 bases and J by 6 bases, with 16 bases left in between. The CDR3 sequence is 15 residues long. The CDR3: CASSRGPLLDEKLFF. The CDR3, as DNA: TGTGCCAGCAGTCGAGGGCCACTCCTTGATGAAAAACTGTTTTTT.

In this sample, this clonotype turned up a few times. The rearrangement links TRBV7-8 to TRBJ2-3, with D perhaps matching TRBD1 or TRBD2 (6 bases each). Trimming took 1 base from V and 0 from J, leaving 11 bases between them. This CDR3 has 16 residues. From germline, CDR1 is SGHVS and CDR2 FQNEAQ. The CDR3 region is CASSLVGGPSTDTQYF. CDR3 DNA sequence: TGTGCCAGCAGCTTAGTGGGGGGCCCCAGCACAGATACGCAGTATTTT.

In this sample, this clonotype turned up a few times. The chain has TRBV7-9 and TRBJ1-4; tentative D call: TRBD1 (5 bases). Trimming removed 5 bases from V and 10 bases from J, with 14 bases in between. This CDR3 has 13 residues. Germline values: CDR1 SEHNR, CDR2 FQNEAQ (reference sequence). CDR3 residues: CASSPQGTGKLFF. The CDR3, as DNA: TGTGCCAGCAGCCCTCAAGGGACTGGAAAACTGTTTTTT.

The V call is TRBV18, the J call TRBJ2-5, with 7 bases that match TRBD1. This CDR3 is 14 amino acids long. J was trimmed by 7 bases and V by 6 bases; bases with no gene match: 11. Germline-derived CDR1 and CDR2 are KGHSH and LQKENI. The CDR3 protein is CASSDRDAPGTQYF. The CDR3 DNA reads TGTGCCAGCTCCGACAGGGACGCCCCAGGGACCCAGTACTTC.

There are a few counts of this clonotype. The V and J genes are TRBV2 and TRBJ2-2; no clear D. Trimming left V 9 bases short and J 1 base short, with 18 bases between. Germline V gene lookup returns CDR1 SNHLY and CDR2 FYNNEI. This CDR3 has 16 residues. In DNA form, the CDR3 reads TGTGCCAGTCGAAAGGAACAGACAAGGAACACCGGGGAGCTGTTTTTT. Translation: CASRKEQTRNTGELFF. Full variable domain (outside the CDR3, taken from reference TRBV2 and TRBJ2-2): EPEVTQTPSHQVTQMGQEVILRCVPISNHLYFYWYRQILGQKVEFLVSFYNNEISEKSEIFDDQFSVERPDGSNFTLKIRSTKLEDSAMYFCASRKEQTRNTGELFFGEGSRLTVL.

This clonotype was counted a few times. This chain uses TRBV3-1 with TRBJ1-6, with D maybe TRBD1 (5 bases). Per the germline V gene, CDR1 is LGHDT and CDR2 is YNNKEL (reference sequence). The CDR3 is 17 amino acids. V shed 0 bases and J shed 6 bases, with 15 bases lying between them. This CDR3 reads CASSQETVRGRNSPLHF. The CDR3 DNA reads TGTGCCAGCAGCCAAGAAACGGTGCGGGGCCGTAATTCACCCCTCCACTTT.

The table lists this clonotype with a count of one. The CDR3 reads CASSARDLQETQYF. The CDR3, as DNA: TGTGCCAGCAGTGCCAGGGACCTCCAAGAGACCCAGTACTTC. This chain links TRBV2 with TRBJ2-5, with D perhaps being TRBD1 or TRBD2 (5 bases each). Deletions cut 4 bases from V and 1 base from J, with 10 bases between. Per the germline V gene, CDR1 is SNHLY and CDR2 is FYNNEI. This CDR3 region has 14 residues.

This clonotype was counted many times. The chain couples TRBV5-1 to TRBJ2-1, with 10 bases matching TRBD1. Germline V lookup: CDR1 SGHRS, CDR2 YFSETQ. With 0 bases clipped from V and 6 bases from J, the junction kept 3 bases outside the gene matches. This CDR3 is built from 15 residues. The chain's CDR3 is CASSLGQGAVNEQFF. In DNA form, the CDR3 reads TGCGCCAGCAGCTTGGGACAGGGGGCGGTCAATGAGCAGTTCTTC.

This clonotype was recorded a few times. The J gene is TRBJ2-2, the V gene TRBV7-3, with 9 bases that match TRBD2. Unmatched junction bases numbered 14, after V lost 5 bases and J lost 1 base. Germline V CDR1 and CDR2: SGHTA, FQGTGA. This CDR3 has 19 amino acids. CDR3 coding DNA: TGTGCCAGCAGCCCACCCCGTAGCGGGGGCCCTATGAACACCGGGGAGCTGTTTTTT. Translating gives CASSPPRSGGPMNTGELFF.

In its sample, this clonotype was seen many times. The chain combines TRBV12-3 or TRBV12-4 with TRBJ1-1, with a weak D call TRBD1 (5 bases). The CDR3 length is 13 residues. V was cut by 4 bases and J by 1 base, with 7 bases left in between. In DNA form, the CDR3 reads TGTGCCAGCAGTTCCGGACAGAACACTGAAGCTTTCTTT. Protein: CASSSGQNTEAFF.

This clonotype was recorded at least ten times. In DNA, the CDR3 is TGCAGTGCCCAGAGGGGCGGAGGGATCGGTGGGGCAGATACGCAGTATTTT. It translates to CSAQRGGGIGGADTQYF. The V call is TRBV20-1, the J call TRBJ2-3; a possible D gene is TRBD2 (6 bases). The ends were cut back, 6 bases at V and 4 bases at J, with 26 bases in the middle. The germline V gene encodes CDR1 DFQATT and CDR2 SNEGSKA (reference sequence). This CDR3 is 17 amino acids long.

This clonotype came up a few times. The rearrangement links TRBV10-3 to TRBJ2-7; D remains unclear. The V gene lost 2 bases and the J gene lost 9 bases, with 20 bases spanning the gap. The germline gives CDR1 ENHRY, CDR2 SYGVKD. The CDR3 sequence is 15 residues long. The CDR3 loop reads CAISESRAQPSGQYF. DNA of the CDR3: TGTGCCATCAGTGAGAGTAGGGCCCAACCGAGTGGGCAGTACTTC.

In this sample, this clonotype turned up a few times. This rearrangement joins TRBV24-1 to TRBJ1-5; D uncertain. The CDR3 contains 15 residues. Germline V CDR1 and CDR2: KGHDR, SFDVKD. Trimming stripped 2 bases from V and 3 bases from J, with 10 bases between. The CDR3 here is CATSDSGRDNQPQHF. The CDR3 DNA follows: TGTGCCACCAGTGATTCTGGACGGGACAATCAGCCCCAGCATTTT.

V and J are TRBV20-1 and TRBJ2-5; possibly TRBD1 for D (6 bases). There are 13 residues in the CDR3. V was cut by 5 bases and J by 1 base, with 11 bases left in between. CDR1 and CDR2 from the germline V gene are DFQATT and SNEGSKA (reference sequence). This chain's CDR3 is CSAHTDSQETQYF. CDR3 nucleotide sequence: TGCAGTGCTCATACGGACAGCCAAGAGACCCAGTACTTC.

The V call is TRBV4-3, the J call TRBJ1-4; tentative D call: TRBD1 (5 bases). CDR1 is LGHNA, CDR2 YSLEER, per germline. Trimming took off 1 base at V and 15 bases at J, with 15 bases between the two ends. The CDR3 length is 13 residues. The CDR3 nucleotides are TGCGCCAGCAGCCAAGGCCACGGGACTCGGGTGTTTTTT. This sequence encodes CASSQGHGTRVFF.

The gene calls are TRBV12-3 or TRBV12-4 and TRBJ1-1; D is ambiguous. CDR3 length: 13 residues. The V end lost 1 base, the J end lost 4 bases, and 7 bases lay between the germline ends. CDR3 sequence: CASSLDILTEAFF. The CDR3 DNA reads as TGTGCCAGCAGTTTAGACATCCTCACTGAAGCTTTCTTT.

This chain links TRBV18 with TRBJ1-1; D gene ambiguous. CDR3 length: 15 amino acids. Germline CDR1 and CDR2: KGHSH and LQKENI. The V end was cut by 3 bases, the J end by 4 bases, with 15 bases between. CDR3 DNA sequence: TGTGCCAGCTCACCTCGGATAGAGCGAGGCACTGAAGCTTTCTTT. This encodes CASSPRIERGTEAFF.

Only a few counts were recorded for this clonotype. The chain combines TRBV24-1 with TRBJ2-7; 8 nucleotides align to TRBD2. Germline CDR1 reads KGHDR; CDR2 reads SFDVKD. V was clipped by 2 bases and J by 7 bases; unmatched bases: 6. The CDR3 totals 14 residues. The CDR3 sequence: CATSDSAGVGEQYF. The CDR3 coding sequence is TGTGCCACCAGTGATTCAGCGGGAGTGGGAGAGCAGTACTTC.

The sample holds many counts of this clonotype. The chain links TRBV7-8 to TRBJ1-5; D call uncertain. Germline V CDR1 and CDR2: SGHVS, FQNEAQ. The length of the CDR3 is 15 residues. V was shortened by 1 base and J by 0 bases, with 7 bases between the two germline ends. The CDR3 nucleotides are TGTGCCAGCAGCTTAGTAGGCTCTAGCAATCAGCCCCAGCATTTT. Translation: CASSLVGSSNQPQHF.

This chain uses TRBV5-4 with TRBJ2-1; D is undetermined. The germline V gene encodes CDR1 SGHNT and CDR2 YYREEE (reference sequence). The CDR3 loop spans 13 amino acids. Trimming left V 1 base short and J 9 bases short, with 11 bases between. The CDR3 sequence is CASSLMGSVEQFF. The CDR3 DNA is TGTGCCAGCAGCTTGATGGGCAGCGTTGAGCAGTTCTTC.

The chain combines TRBV19 with TRBJ1-5, with TRBD1 as a possible D gene (6 bases). Between the trimmed V and J ends, which lost 0 bases and 3 bases, there was a span of 9 bases. The germline V gene has CDR1 LNHDA and CDR2 SQIVND (reference sequence). The CDR3 is 15 amino acids. For the CDR3, the DNA is TGTGCCAGTAGTATAGAAAGGGGGTCCAATCAGCCCCAGCATTTT. This encodes CASSIERGSNQPQHF.

This clonotype was detected ten times or more. The CDR3 protein is CASSAPGLAVGGEQFF. The CDR3 region has the DNA TGTGCCAGCAGTGCACCGGGACTAGCCGTTGGGGGTGAGCAGTTCTTC. V and J are TRBV12-3 or TRBV12-4 and TRBJ2-1, with TRBD2 matching 9 bases. There are 16 residues in the CDR3. V lost 5 bases to trimming and J lost 9 bases; unmatched junction nucleotides: 14.

The J gene is TRBJ2-3, the V gene TRBV5-1; D unclear. V lost 2 bases to trimming and J lost 0 bases, with 7 bases between them. CDR1 and CDR2 (germline): SGHRS, YFSETQ. The CDR3 is made up of 14 amino acids. The CDR3 reads CASSLIPSTDTQYF. CDR3 nucleotide sequence: TGCGCCAGCAGCTTAATACCTAGCACAGATACGCAGTATTTT.

This clonotype appeared many times. CDR3 residues: CASSLRLYEQYF. As DNA, the CDR3 is TGTGCCAGCAGCTTACGATTGTACGAGCAGTACTTC. The chain has TRBV11-2 and TRBJ2-7; D is unresolved. V lost 2 bases and J 4 bases, leaving 6 bases between the germline ends. The CDR3 has 12 amino acids. Germline V gene sequence: CDR1 SGHAT, CDR2 FQNNGV.

V is TRBV3-1 and J is TRBJ2-6; TRBD1 aligns across 7 bases. The CDR3 is 16 amino acids. CDR1 is LGHDT, CDR2 YNNKEL, per germline (reference sequence). Germline trimming cut 3 bases from V and 4 bases from J; bases unmatched to any gene: 6. The CDR3 spells CASSQRQGAGANVLTF. The CDR3 DNA follows: TGTGCCAGCAGCCAGCGACAGGGAGCAGGGGCCAACGTCCTGACTTTC.

This clonotype showed up many times. V usage is TRBV9 and J usage is TRBJ2-5; the D is unclear. This CDR3 has 14 amino acids. Trimming shortened V by 0 bases and J by 2 bases, and 8 bases separated the two germline ends. The V gene's germline CDR1 is SGDLS and CDR2 YYNGEE. The CDR3 loop reads CASSVGVQQETQYF. CDR3 coding DNA: TGTGCCAGCAGCGTAGGTGTCCAACAAGAGACCCAGTACTTC. The whole variable domain, remainder taken from reference TRBV9 and TRBJ2-5, is DSGVTQTPKHLITATGQRVTLRCSPRSGDLSVYWYQQSLDQGLQFLIQYYNGEERAKGNILERFSAQQFPDLHSELNLSSLELGDSALYFCASSVGVQQETQYFGPGTRLLVL.

This clonotype was seen only a few times. This chain links TRBV5-1 with TRBJ2-5; D perhaps matches TRBD2 (5 bases). V was trimmed by 0 bases and J by 1 base, leaving 10 bases between them. This CDR3 comprises 15 residues. Per germline, CDR1 SGHRS and CDR2 YFSETQ. The CDR3 spells CASSLAGVVQETQYF. In DNA form, the CDR3 reads TGCGCCAGCAGCTTGGCCGGGGTAGTCCAAGAGACCCAGTACTTC.